These 10 T cell receptor beta chains originate from one sample sequenced in a study of Ad26.COV2.S vaccination and SARS-CoV-2 variants. Regarding treatment: over 15 received Ad26.COV2.S at low or high dose, single or two shots; about 5 received placebo; per-sample allocation not given. Specimen acquisition occurred on day 63 following the initial vaccine or placebo injection. Method: immunoSEQ multiplex PCR; TCRdb's copy keeps in-frame clones and lacks some. The sample holds more than 300,000 clones, 70% to 90% seen once. Sample: peripheral blood, taken in a trial of Ad26.COV2.S vaccine versus placebo. The receptors shown here come from a person between 18 and 65 years old who received the Ad26.COV2.S COVID-19 vaccine or a placebo.

J is TRBJ1-2 and V is TRBV24-1; D unresolved. Between the trimmed V and J ends, which lost 2 bases and 4 bases, there was a span of 10 bases. The CDR3 consists of 14 residues. CDR1 is KGHDR and CDR2 is SFDVKD in the germline V gene. The CDR3 loop is CATSDSARPYGYTF. CDR3 bases: TGTGCCACCAGTGATTCCGCCAGGCCCTATGGCTACACCTTC.

This clone was counted between two and nine times. V and J are TRBV10-3 and TRBJ1-5, with D possibly being TRBD1 (5 bases). Trimming took 4 bases from V and 1 from J, leaving 17 bases between them. CDR1 is ENHRY, CDR2 SYGVKD, per germline. The CDR3 has 17 residues. CDR3 in amino acids: CAISAGERASSNQPQHF. CDR3 bases: TGTGCCATCAGTGCGGGGGAGCGGGCTTCGAGCAATCAGCCCCAGCATTTT.

The chain joins TRBV6-2 or TRBV6-3 to TRBJ2-1; 9 positions match TRBD2. The CDR3 contains 17 residues. In germline, CDR1 is MNHEY, CDR2 SVGEGT. Losses at the gene ends were 5 bases for V and 5 bases for J; bases not matched to a gene: 13. The DNA for the CDR3 is TGTGCCAGCAGTACGGGATTAACTAGCGGGTTGAACAATGAGCAGTTCTTC. Encoded protein: CASSTGLTSGLNNEQFF.

The table lists this clone with a count of one. The chain has TRBV27 and TRBJ2-7; D may be TRBD1 (6 bases). With 3 bases removed from V and 1 base from J, the gap between germline ends came to 10 bases. Germline CDR1 is MNHEY and CDR2 is SMNVEV (reference sequence). The CDR3 loop spans 14 amino acids. CDR3 loop: CASSFGGRSYEQYF. CDR3 coding DNA: TGTGCCAGCAGTTTTGGGGGCAGATCCTACGAGCAGTACTTC.

The V call is TRBV24-1, the J call TRBJ1-5; D remains ambiguous. This CDR3 has 13 residues. V was shortened by 1 base and J by 5 bases, with 5 bases between the two germline ends. Per germline, CDR1 KGHDR and CDR2 SFDVKD. The CDR3 DNA reads TGTGCCACCAGTGATTTCGGATATCAGCCCCAGCATTTT. Translated, it gives CATSDFGYQPQHF.

The V and J genes are TRBV29-1 and TRBJ2-2; no reliable D call. The germline V gene encodes CDR1 SQVTM and CDR2 ANQGSEA. CDR3 length: 13 residues. V lost 3 bases to trimming and J lost 6 bases, with 11 bases between them. The CDR3 loop is CSVEVDSSGELFF. DNA for the CDR3: TGCAGCGTTGAGGTAGATAGTTCCGGGGAGCTGTTTTTT.

The chain is built from TRBV19 and TRBJ2-3, with 9 bases lining up with TRBD1. From germline, CDR1 is LNHDA and CDR2 SQIVND (reference sequence). V lost 3 bases to trimming and J lost 4 bases; unmatched junction nucleotides: 2. The CDR3 loop spans 14 amino acids. In nucleotides, the CDR3 is TGTGCCAGTAGTATTAGACAGGGGGCAGATACGCAGTATTTT. Its translation is CASSIRQGADTQYF.

The rearrangement links TRBV2 to TRBJ2-5, with TRBD2 as a possible D gene (6 bases). This CDR3 region has 15 residues. The germline gives CDR1 SNHLY, CDR2 FYNNEI. V lost 6 bases, J lost 4 bases, and 18 bases lay in between. This chain's CDR3 is CASREGPEERETQYF. The CDR3 nucleotides are TGTGCCAGCAGGGAGGGCCCGGAAGAACGAGAGACCCAGTACTTC.

V usage is TRBV30 and J usage is TRBJ1-5; D is possibly TRBD1 (5 bases). Germline values: CDR1 GTSNPN, CDR2 SVGIG (reference sequence). V shed 1 base and J shed 0 bases, with 13 bases lying between them. The length of the CDR3 is 16 residues. The CDR3 nucleotides read TGTGCCTGGAGTGGTGGGGGACGGTATAGCAATCAGCCCCAGCATTTT. Encoded protein: CAWSGGGRYSNQPQHF.

The chain uses TRBV10-3 and TRBJ2-1; the match to TRBD1 covers 9 bases. Per the germline V gene, CDR1 is ENHRY and CDR2 is SYGVKD. Trimming removed 3 bases from V and 7 bases from J; junction bases left unmatched: 7. The CDR3 sequence is 15 residues long. In DNA form, the CDR3 reads TGTGCCATCAGTGAACCGGGACAGGGTATTAATGAGCAGTTCTTC. Its protein product is CAISEPGQGINEQFF.